This TCR beta chain was recovered during a study of shared clonotypes between healthy human individuals. In the study overall: Aged 18 to 49, the donors were a couple of women and a few men.

A note on this clone: No antigen is known for it. The sample has other DNA sequences that encode this CDR3 too.

The CDR3 runs to 14 residues. Deletions cut 0 bases from V and 0 bases from J, with 7 bases between. CDR1 is SGHNT and CDR2 is YYREEE in the germline V gene (reference sequence). Study-wide results and caveats: The study found lower generation probabilities in non-shared clonotypes than in those shared by all four donors.

Sequencing used immunoSEQ multiplex PCR; TCRdb keeps in-frame clones, though not all of them. Among around 2.1 million clones listed, around 95% were seen once. Naive CD4+ cells were CD45RA-selected; the remaining cells were memory. Input material: naive CD4+ T cells sorted from blood. Indicated subset: CD45RA+ positively selected. The origin of this receptor is a young man in good health. This rearrangement joins TRBV5-4 to TRBJ2-7; D ambiguous. The CDR3, as DNA: TGTGCCAGCAGCTTGGGAGGAAGCTCCTACGAGCAGTACTTC. Amino acids: CASSLGGSSYEQYF.